Included here is one T cell receptor beta chain sequence, with context. Its cognate antigen is unknown. cDNA reverse transcribed from extracted RNA served as the sequencing template. TCRdb's copy holds only in-frame clones and misses some; the assay was immunoSEQ multiplex PCR. This repertoire shows about 64,000 clones, 46% found once; its top ten account for 20%. These data are taken from a study of CD8+ T cells in alopecia areata. About the research overall: Twice daily, treated patients received 5 to 10 mg of oral tofacitinib. General study findings and limits: TCR sharing across patients was less clear than in mice, possibly HLA-related. Expanded CD8+ clones among the top 100, as well as scalp clonality, were significantly decreased by tofacitinib.

Stated treatment: oral pan-JAK inhibitor, 5-10 mg twice daily. Germline V gene sequence: CDR1 SQVTM, CDR2 ANQGSEA. Trimming took off 5 bases at V and 7 bases at J, with 12 bases between the two ends. CDR3 length: 11 residues. This receptor was obtained from a human donor with alopecia areata. The starting material was CD8+ T cells sorted from blood, obtained at approximately week 36, from a patient treated with tofacitinib. The rearrangement links TRBV29-1 to TRBJ2-7; a possible D gene is TRBD2 (6 bases). CDR3 loop: CSVSWGREQYF. The CDR3 DNA is TGCAGCGTTAGTTGGGGGAGGGAGCAGTACTTC.